This passage covers 25 T cell receptor beta chains from one sample sequenced in a study of identical twins (dated by TCRdb to 2016 to 2018). To prepare the library, 5' RACE was applied. The sequencing machine was an Illumina HiSeq 2000. TCRdb redid the processing of the public reads, applying fastp at Q25 and MiXCR, and retained in-frame beta chains. Each CDR3 protein gets just one entry, which takes the most common genes and DNA from the rows behind it. Recorded for this sample are about 810,000 distinct CDR3 sequences; over 9% of them occurred a single time. The top ten hold 1.5% to 2% of the sample. This sample was also put to use in a study of yellow fever vaccine responses in identical twins.

Sequenced sample: PBMCs. These TCRs come from a woman aged 18-29 years in good health.

This clonotype occurred a few times. This chain uses TRBV6-1 with TRBJ1-3; 7 bases fit TRBD1. The V and J ends lost 5 bases and 4 bases, in that order; junction bases with no gene match: 8. Germline CDR1 and CDR2: MNHNS and SASEGT. This CDR3 spans 15 amino acids. The CDR3 here is CASSPARGLGNTIYF. The CDR3 DNA follows: TGTGCCAGCAGTCCCGCGAGGGGGCTAGGAAACACCATATATTTT.

This clonotype was picked up a small number of times. The gene calls are TRBV5-1 and TRBJ2-1; 13 nucleotides line up with TRBD2. CDR1 SGHRS and CDR2 YFSETQ come from the germline V gene. V shed 1 base and J 4 bases; nucleotides not matched to a gene: 14. The length of the CDR3 is 20 residues. In DNA form, the CDR3 reads TGCGCCAGCAGCTTGCCCACACGGATACCGGGACTAGCGGGGTACAATGAGCAGTTCTTC. Protein product: CASSLPTRIPGLAGYNEQFF.

The chain joins TRBV4-1 to TRBJ2-2; 7 positions agree with TRBD1. With V trimmed by 5 bases and J by 0 bases, 9 bases remained unmatched. CDR1 and CDR2 (germline): MGHRA, YSYEKL. This CDR3 spans 17 amino acids. The CDR3 coding sequence is TGCGCCAGCAGCTCCCGGGCAGGGGGAACGAACACCGGGGAGCTGTTTTTT. It yields the protein CASSSRAGGTNTGELFF.

This clonotype showed up just a few times. The chain carries TRBV20-1 and TRBJ2-1; TRBD2 is a possible D gene (6 bases). Germline CDR1 DFQATT, CDR2 SNEGSKA (reference sequence). Trimming stripped 6 bases from V and 0 bases from J, with 15 bases between. The CDR3 totals 15 residues. CDR3 nucleotide sequence: TGCAGTGCACCGGGACTCTCAGTCTCCTACAATGAGCAGTTCTTC. It specifies CSAPGLSVSYNEQFF.

This clonotype was counted a few times. The rearrangement uses TRBV2 and TRBJ2-7, with 10 bases fitting TRBD1. The CDR3 runs to 15 residues. Germline-derived CDR1 and CDR2 are SNHLY and FYNNEI. V lost 5 bases to trimming and J lost 2 bases; unmatched junction nucleotides: 6. CDR3 in amino acids: CASSQETGGAYEQYF. The CDR3 DNA reads TGTGCCAGCAGTCAAGAGACAGGGGGCGCCTACGAGCAGTACTTC.

The V and J genes are TRBV4-1 and TRBJ2-1; the D gene could be TRBD1 or TRBD2 (6 bases each). This CDR3 has 16 amino acids. CDR1 MGHRA and CDR2 YSYEKL come from the germline V gene. The germline V and J ends were trimmed by 1 base and 1 base, with 11 bases remaining between them. The CDR3 loop is CASSQGLGGSYNEQFF. CDR3 bases: TGCGCCAGCAGCCAAGGACTAGGGGGTTCCTACAATGAGCAGTTCTTC.

This clonotype was observed many times. V gene TRBV18 combines with J gene TRBJ1-1, with D uncertain. In germline, CDR1 is KGHSH, CDR2 LQKENI. Trimming cost V 5 bases and J 1 base, with 5 bases left between them. This CDR3 has 12 residues. The CDR3: CASSTQNTEAFF. For the CDR3, the DNA is TGTGCCAGCTCAACACAGAACACTGAAGCTTTCTTT.

The table lists this clonotype with a few counts. The V and J genes are TRBV11-3 and TRBJ1-4; D may be TRBD1 (5 bases). Germline CDR1 SGHNT, CDR2 YENEEA. The CDR3 covers 14 residues. Trimming left V 8 bases short and J 8 bases short, with 18 bases between. The CDR3 reads CASGQGGSQEKLFF. The CDR3 nucleotides read TGTGCCAGCGGCCAGGGAGGGTCTCAGGAAAAACTGTTTTTT. Complete variable domain (other parts from reference TRBV11-3 and TRBJ1-4): EAGVVQSPRYKIIEKKQPVAFWCNPISGHNTLYWYLQNLGQGPELLIRYENEEAVDDSQLPKDRFSAERLKGVDSTLKIQPAELGDSAVYLCASGQGGSQEKLFFGSGTQLSVL.

The chain carries TRBV12-3 or TRBV12-4 and TRBJ2-1, with 8 bases aligning to TRBD2. This CDR3 spans 17 amino acids. After removal of 6 bases from V and 4 bases from J, the junction contained 14 bases not matched to a gene. For the CDR3, the DNA is TGTGCCAGCAGACCCTCCGGCGGGGGGCTTTGGTACAATGAGCAGTTCTTC. The encoded protein is CASRPSGGGLWYNEQFF.

CDR3 protein: CSARTGTGVSPLHF. In DNA, the CDR3 is TGCAGTGCTAGAACCGGGACAGGGGTATCACCCCTCCACTTT. This chain uses TRBV20-1 with TRBJ1-6, with TRBD1 identical over 10 bases. This CDR3 is built from 14 residues. Germline trimming cut 2 bases from V and 10 bases from J; bases unmatched to any gene: 5. Germline CDR1 reads DFQATT; CDR2 reads SNEGSKA (reference sequence).

This clonotype was seen a handful of times. The gene calls are TRBV20-1 and TRBJ1-2, with D perhaps matching TRBD1 (5 bases). Per the germline V gene, CDR1 is DFQATT and CDR2 is SNEGSKA (reference sequence). V gave up 0 bases and J gave up 2 bases, with 13 bases separating them. The CDR3 extends over 15 amino acids. The CDR3 loop is CSARDPGGPNYGYTF. In nucleotides, the CDR3 is TGCAGTGCTAGAGATCCCGGGGGTCCAAACTATGGCTACACCTTC.

The sample holds a few counts of this clonotype. The rearrangement joins TRBV24-1 to TRBJ2-2, with D tentatively TRBD1 or TRBD2 (5 bases each). The germline V gene has CDR1 KGHDR and CDR2 SFDVKD. The CDR3 is 15 residues long. The V gene lost 2 bases and the J gene lost 4 bases, with 10 bases spanning the gap. The CDR3 nucleotides are TGTGCCACCAGTGATTCTGGGACGACCACCGGGGAGCTGTTTTTT. Translation: CATSDSGTTTGELFF.

The chain couples TRBV27 to TRBJ2-3; D is perhaps TRBD2 (6 bases). Germline V gene lookup returns CDR1 MNHEY and CDR2 SMNVEV (reference sequence). The CDR3 consists of 15 residues. V lost 6 bases and J lost 1, with 14 bases in between. CDR3 residues: CASSTRGLGTDTQYF. Written as DNA, the CDR3 is TGTGCCAGCAGCACTAGGGGACTCGGCACAGATACGCAGTATTTT.

This clonotype showed up just a few times. The genes are TRBV4-1 and TRBJ2-7, with 9 bases that match TRBD2. With V trimmed by 1 base and J by 3 bases, 10 bases remained unmatched. The CDR3 runs 17 residues. Germline V lookup: CDR1 MGHRA, CDR2 YSYEKL. The DNA of the CDR3 is TGCGCCAGCAGCCAAGTGCGTTCAGGGACTAGCATCTACGAGCAGTACTTC. Translating gives CASSQVRSGTSIYEQYF.

The chain couples TRBV28 to TRBJ2-2, with D possibly being TRBD2 (6 bases). Trimming removed 6 bases from V and 3 bases from J, with 14 bases in between. In germline, CDR1 is MDHEN, CDR2 SYDVKM. The CDR3 is made up of 15 amino acids. The CDR3 sequence: CASSEAGSDTGELFF. The CDR3 DNA reads as TGTGCCAGCAGCGAGGCGGGGTCGGACACCGGGGAGCTGTTTTTT. The full variable domain, rest sourced from reference TRBV28 and TRBJ2-2, is DVKVTQSSRYLVKRTGEKVFLECVQDMDHENMFWYRQDPGLGLRLIYFSYDVKMKEKGDIPEGYSVSREKKERFSLILESASTNQTSMYLCASSEAGSDTGELFFGEGSRLTVL.

This clonotype was found a few times. In nucleotides, the CDR3 is TGTGCCAGCAGTTACTCGAACAGGGGGCAGTGGAATGAGCAGTTCTTC. Translated, it gives CASSYSNRGQWNEQFF. V gene TRBV6-5 combines with J gene TRBJ2-1; 9 positions agree with TRBD1. The CDR3 contains 16 residues. Germline V gene lookup returns CDR1 MNHEY and CDR2 SVGAGI. J was trimmed by 7 bases and V by 0 bases; bases with no gene match: 7.

This clonotype was recorded a few times. The V call is TRBV28, the J call TRBJ2-7; no definite D call. The CDR3 contains 13 residues. Germline V gene sequence: CDR1 MDHEN, CDR2 SYDVKM. Trimming left V 11 bases short and J 5 bases short, with 19 bases between. CDR3 loop: CAAGSEPTDEQYF. The CDR3 region has the DNA TGTGCCGCTGGATCGGAGCCAACGGACGAGCAGTACTTC.

In its sample, this clonotype was seen many times. The CDR3 DNA sequence: TGTGCCAGCAGTTTGACAGCGGGGGAGGACAAAAACATTCAGTACTTC. It is translated as CASSLTAGEDKNIQYF. V and J are TRBV6-5 and TRBJ2-4; TRBD2 matches 8 bases. V lost 4 bases, J lost 3 bases, and 8 bases stayed unmatched. CDR1 is MNHEY, CDR2 SVGAGI, per germline. The CDR3 has 16 amino acids.

This chain links TRBV5-5 with TRBJ2-7; 7 bases agree with TRBD1. This CDR3 contains 11 residues. V was clipped by 4 bases and J by 6 bases; unmatched bases: 1. The germline V gene has CDR1 SGHKS and CDR2 YYEKEE (reference sequence). Here the CDR3 DNA reads TGTGCCAGCAGCACAGGGGCCGAGCAGTACGTC. Encoded protein: CASSTGAEQYV.

This clonotype has just a few counts. CDR3 sequence: CASSSSGTPFEPQHF. The CDR3 coding sequence is TGTGCCAGCAGTTCGTCCGGGACCCCATTCGAGCCCCAGCATTTT. The chain is built from TRBV12-3 or TRBV12-4 and TRBJ1-5; D might be TRBD1 (5 bases). The CDR3 consists of 15 residues. The V and J ends lost 4 bases and 8 bases respectively, with 18 bases between them.

This clonotype was found a few times. The chain employs TRBV28 and TRBJ2-5; D may be TRBD1 (6 bases). CDR3 length: 15 amino acids. Germline V lookup: CDR1 MDHEN, CDR2 SYDVKM. The V end lost 4 bases, the J end lost 4 bases, and 16 bases lay between the germline ends. The chain's CDR3 is CASSSQGLVGETQYF. The CDR3 region has the DNA TGTGCCAGCAGTTCACAGGGTCTCGTGGGAGAGACCCAGTACTTC.

A few counts support this clonotype. V usage is TRBV7-3 and J usage is TRBJ2-1; a possible D gene is TRBD2 (5 bases). V shed 1 base and J shed 8 bases, with 15 bases lying between them. Germline V gene data show CDR1 as SGHTA and CDR2 as FQGTGA. The CDR3 totals 15 residues. The CDR3 loop reads CASSLNQLPGDEQFF. The CDR3 coding sequence is TGTGCCAGCAGCTTAAATCAGCTACCCGGGGATGAGCAGTTCTTC.

This clonotype was seen a few times. The chain carries TRBV5-1 and TRBJ2-5, with 10 bases identical to TRBD2. Germline trimming cut 2 bases from V and 3 bases from J; bases unmatched to any gene: 4. The CDR3 spans 15 residues. Germline assignment: CDR1 SGHRS and CDR2 YFSETQ. The CDR3 sequence: CASSFSSGGKETQYF. CDR3 in DNA: TGCGCCAGCAGCTTTTCTAGCGGGGGAAAAGAGACCCAGTACTTC. Full variable domain (missing parts from reference TRBV5-1 and TRBJ2-5): KAGVTQTPRYLIKTRGQQVTLSCSPISGHRSVSWYQQTPGQGLQFLFEYFSETQRNKGNFPGRFSGRQFSNSRSEMNVSTLELGDSALYLCASSFSSGGKETQYFGPGTRLLVL.

In its sample, this clonotype was seen many times. The chain joins TRBV6-6 to TRBJ1-1; 7 bases are a match to TRBD1. The CDR3 is 13 amino acids. Germline CDR1 reads MNHNY; CDR2 reads SVGAGI (reference sequence). J lost 5 bases, V lost 3 bases, and 3 bases had no gene match. The CDR3 nucleotides are TGTGCCAGCAGTTATCAGGGGGGTACTGAAGCTTTCTTT. This codes for CASSYQGGTEAFF.

V is TRBV2 and J is TRBJ2-3, with D possibly TRBD2 on 5 matching bases. V lost 5 bases, J lost 0 bases, and 12 bases lay in between. CDR3 length equals 15 residues. Per the germline V gene, CDR1 is SNHLY and CDR2 is FYNNEI. Written as DNA, the CDR3 is TGTGCCAGCAGTAGCCCGGGAACTAGCACAGATACGCAGTATTTT. Encoded protein: CASSSPGTSTDTQYF.